This TCR beta chain was captured in a study of sequential checkpoint blockade in melanoma. As for the study in general: Each arm's sequence ended with maintenance nivolumab.

Sequenced by immunoSEQ multiplex PCR; TCRdb stores in-frame clones only, minus some. This table has nearly 8,500 clones, roughly nine tenths appearing once. Treatment of the sample: randomized to nivolumab then ipilimumab (arm A) or the reverse (arm B). None of the patients previously received DNA-damaging chemotherapy. PBMC sorting kept live CD3+CD8+ cells without CD19 or CD56. CDR1 MNHEY and CDR2 SVGAGI come from the germline V gene. V shed 2 bases, J shed 5 bases, and the junction held 4 bases outside the gene matches. CDR3 length: 14 residues. The chain couples TRBV6-5 to TRBJ1-2; 8 bases fit TRBD1. This sequence was found in a human donor with melanoma. Sequenced here: CD8+ T cells sorted from blood (inferred from file names), sampled from a patient given nivolumab and ipilimumab in sequence. The CDR3 bases are TGTGCCAGCAGTTACGGACAGGGACTTTATGGCTACACCTTC. Translating gives CASSYGQGLYGYTF.